This entry lists 22 T cell receptor beta chains sequenced from one sample in a study of beta chain features in type 1 diabetes. The isolated RNA, all of it, was reverse transcribed, so expressed TCRB transcripts were what got sequenced. The protocol was immunoSEQ multiplex PCR, while the TCRdb copy is restricted to in-frame clones and leaves out a portion. Of approximately 300,000 clones listed, approximately 10% are singletons. Sequences were obtained from naive CD4+ T cells from blood. These receptors all stem from a young woman in good health.

The chain combines TRBV7-2 with TRBJ2-1; a possible D gene is TRBD2 (6 bases). This CDR3 is built from 15 residues. Looked up from germline, CDR1 is SGHTA and CDR2 is FQGNSA. Between the trimmed V and J ends, which lost 1 base and 5 bases, there was a span of 12 bases. The CDR3 loop reads CASSLVTGANNEQFF. The CDR3 DNA reads as TGTGCCAGCAGCTTAGTCACGGGAGCGAACAATGAGCAGTTCTTC. Looking up the rest from reference TRBV7-2 and TRBJ2-1 gives the full variable domain: GAGVSQSPSNKVTEKGKDVELRCDPISGHTALYWYRQSLGQGLEFLIYFQGNSAPDKSGLPSDRFSAERTGGSVSTLTIQRTQQEDSAVYLCASSLVTGANNEQFFGPGTRLTVL.

This clone was observed a few times. The chain joins TRBV7-2 to TRBJ2-7; 8 bases are a match to TRBD2. V gave up 4 bases and J gave up 3 bases; unmatched junction bases: 8. The germline CDR1 and CDR2 sequences are SGHTA and FQGNSA. CDR3 length equals 15 residues. The CDR3 is CASSSRSGRYYEQYF. In DNA, the CDR3 is TGTGCCAGCAGCTCCCGGAGCGGGAGATACTACGAGCAGTACTTC. Full variable domain (missing parts from reference TRBV7-2 and TRBJ2-7): GAGVSQSPSNKVTEKGKDVELRCDPISGHTALYWYRQSLGQGLEFLIYFQGNSAPDKSGLPSDRFSAERTGGSVSTLTIQRTQQEDSAVYLCASSSRSGRYYEQYFGPGTRLTVT.

This clone was seen a few times. The chain links TRBV9 to TRBJ1-5, with TRBD1 matching 8 bases. There are 14 residues in the CDR3. Trimming at V came to 4 bases and at J to 4 bases, leaving 4 bases not matched to a gene. CDR1 is SGDLS, CDR2 YYNGEE, per germline. CDR3 residues: CASSRGQGNQPQHF. As DNA, the CDR3 is TGTGCCAGCAGCCGAGGACAGGGTAATCAGCCCCAGCATTTT.

In this sample, this clone turned up a few times. The chain uses TRBV7-2 and TRBJ1-1; TRBD1 agrees at 11 bases. The length of the CDR3 is 15 residues. Looked up from germline, CDR1 is SGHTA and CDR2 is FQGNSA. The V gene end was trimmed by 1 base and the J gene end by 5 bases; junction bases not matched to a gene: 3. The CDR3 DNA follows: TGTGCCAGCAGCTTAGGCGGGACAGGGGGAACTGAAGCTTTCTTT. Its protein product is CASSLGGTGGTEAFF. Full variable domain (missing parts from reference TRBV7-2 and TRBJ1-1): GAGVSQSPSNKVTEKGKDVELRCDPISGHTALYWYRQSLGQGLEFLIYFQGNSAPDKSGLPSDRFSAERTGGSVSTLTIQRTQQEDSAVYLCASSLGGTGGTEAFFGQGTRLTVV.

J is TRBJ2-5 and V is TRBV27; TRBD2 matches 8 bases. The CDR3 runs to 13 residues. Germline V gene data show CDR1 as MNHEY and CDR2 as SMNVEV (reference sequence). J lost 3 bases, V lost 6 bases, and 3 bases had no gene match. CDR3: CASSRRGEETQYF. The DNA of the CDR3 is TGTGCCAGCAGCCGGCGGGGGGAAGAGACCCAGTACTTC.

In its sample, this clone was seen a few times. The rearrangement joins TRBV5-1 to TRBJ2-5; no clear D gene. In germline, CDR1 is SGHRS, CDR2 YFSETQ. The CDR3 sequence is 12 residues long. Deletions cut 0 bases from V and 4 bases from J, with 4 bases between. This chain's CDR3 is CASSLDGETQYF. CDR3 DNA: TGCGCCAGCAGCTTGGACGGAGAGACCCAGTACTTC.

This clone was detected a few times. The V gene is TRBV20-1, the J gene TRBJ2-3, with D unresolved. Trimming removed 1 base at V and 5 bases at J, with 4 bases between. From germline, CDR1 is DFQATT and CDR2 SNEGSKA (reference sequence). The CDR3 sequence is 11 residues long. The CDR3 nucleotides are TGCAGTGCTAGAGGGCTAGATACGCAGTATTTT. As protein: CSARGLDTQYF.

This sequence joins TRBV7-2 and TRBJ2-1; 8 bases agree with TRBD2. The CDR3 has 15 residues. In germline, CDR1 is SGHTA, CDR2 FQGNSA. The trim removed 1 base at V and 7 bases at J, leaving 6 bases unmatched. CDR3: CASSLVPGGPNEQFF. The CDR3 nucleotides read TGTGCCAGCAGCTTAGTCCCGGGAGGGCCAAATGAGCAGTTCTTC.

The CDR3 reads CSVMDRVDEQFF. CDR3 nucleotides: TGCAGCGTCATGGACAGGGTCGATGAGCAGTTCTTC. This chain uses TRBV29-1 with TRBJ2-1; TRBD1 matches at 8 bases. This CDR3 is built from 12 residues. CDR1 is SQVTM and CDR2 is ANQGSEA in the germline V gene. Trimming took 6 bases from V and 8 from J; bases not matched to a gene: 6.

This rearrangement joins TRBV9 to TRBJ2-3, with D unclear. CDR1 is SGDLS, CDR2 YYNGEE, per germline. The CDR3 extends over 12 amino acids. V was trimmed by 4 bases and J by 2 bases, leaving 5 bases between them. CDR3 amino acids: CASSQITDTQYF. CDR3 in DNA: TGTGCCAGCAGCCAGATCACAGATACGCAGTATTTT.

This clone was observed a handful of times. The genes are TRBV7-2 and TRBJ2-6, with D tentatively TRBD2 (5 bases). Trimming left V 4 bases short and J 2 bases short, with 12 bases between. This CDR3 has 16 residues. Germline V gene lookup returns CDR1 SGHTA and CDR2 FQGNSA. The DNA for the CDR3 is TGTGCCAGCAGCTGGACGTCGCGGGCTGGGGCCAACGTCCTGACTTTC. Encoded protein: CASSWTSRAGANVLTF.

The rearrangement uses TRBV15 and TRBJ2-7; TRBD2 matches 9 bases. This CDR3 spans 16 amino acids. Germline values: CDR1 LNHNV, CDR2 YYDKDF (reference sequence). V trimming: 4 bases; J trimming: 7 bases; junction bases outside the gene matches: 14. The CDR3 bases are TGTGCCACCAGCACACCGGGACTAGCACCCATTGATGAGCAGTACTTC. It translates to CATSTPGLAPIDEQYF.

As for this clone: This same CDR3 is encoded by further DNA sequences in the sample. This sequence joins TRBV18 and TRBJ1-4, with TRBD1 identical over 7 bases. J gave up 4 bases and V 3 bases, and 2 bases lay outside the gene matches. The CDR3 covers 14 residues. Per germline, CDR1 KGHSH and CDR2 LQKENI. The DNA of the CDR3 is TGTGCCAGCTCACCCAGGGACAGTAATGAAAAACTGTTTTTT. Translating it yields CASSPRDSNEKLFF.

This clone came up a few times. V gene TRBV19 combines with J gene TRBJ2-1, with TRBD1 matching over 11 bases. The CDR3 spans 14 residues. Trimming cost V 5 bases and J 12 bases; bases outside gene matches: 9. The germline gives CDR1 LNHDA, CDR2 SQIVND (reference sequence). CDR3 sequence (DNA): TGTGCCAGTAGTGGGACAGGGGGACTACAAAGGCAGTTCTTC. Amino acid sequence: CASSGTGGLQRQFF.

The table lists this clone with a few counts. V and J are TRBV9 and TRBJ1-4; D unresolved. V lost 4 bases and J 6 bases, leaving 13 bases between the germline ends. There are 14 residues in the CDR3. The germline V gene encodes CDR1 SGDLS and CDR2 YYNGEE. The CDR3, as DNA: TGTGCCAGCAGCCGGACTGTCACATATGAAAAACTGTTTTTT. This translates into CASSRTVTYEKLFF.

This clone was counted between two and nine times. The CDR3 here is CASSLMGGRGLYNEQFF. As DNA, the CDR3 is TGTGCCAGCAGCTTAATGGGTGGCAGGGGGCTATACAATGAGCAGTTCTTC. The J gene is TRBJ2-1, the V gene TRBV7-3; 8 bases match TRBD1. The CDR3 sequence is 17 residues long. Germline CDR1 is SGHTA and CDR2 is FQGTGA. Trimming cost V 1 base and J 4 bases; bases outside gene matches: 9.

The rearrangement joins TRBV7-9 to TRBJ2-7, with 7 bases lining up with TRBD2. Germline V gene sequence: CDR1 SEHNR, CDR2 FQNEAQ (reference sequence). After removal of 0 bases from V and 4 bases from J, the junction contained 12 bases not matched to a gene. The CDR3 has 17 residues. The CDR3 region is CASSLAGTGGGGYEQYF. In nucleotides, the CDR3 is TGTGCCAGCAGCTTAGCGGGTACTGGAGGCGGGGGATACGAGCAGTACTTC.

This clone came up a few times. This rearrangement joins TRBV18 to TRBJ2-1, with 7 bases lining up with TRBD2. The CDR3 is 14 residues long. The junction had 5 bases not matched to a gene; V was cut back by 3 bases and J by 6 bases. The germline CDR1 and CDR2 sequences are KGHSH and LQKENI. The CDR3 DNA reads as TGTGCCAGCTCACCGCCGACTAGCTCCAATGAGCAGTTCTTC. Amino acids: CASSPPTSSNEQFF. Complete variable domain (other parts from reference TRBV18 and TRBJ2-1): NAGVMQNPRHLVRRRGQEARLRCSPMKGHSHVYWYRQLPEEGLKFMVYLQKENIIDESGMPKERFSAEFPKEGPSILRIQQVVRGDSAAYFCASSPPTSSNEQFFGPGTRLTVL.

In this sample, this clone turned up a few times. V is TRBV13 and J is TRBJ2-7; 8 bases are a match to TRBD2. The germline V gene has CDR1 PRHDT and CDR2 FYEKMQ (reference sequence). After removal of 2 bases from V and 2 bases from J, the junction contained 5 bases not matched to a gene. CDR3 length: 15 residues. The CDR3 bases are TGTGCCAGCAGCTTACTCGGGGGGGGAGCCTACGAGCAGTACTTC. This gives the protein CASSLLGGGAYEQYF.

V is TRBV7-3 and J is TRBJ2-1; 13 bases line up with TRBD2. The ends lost 1 base at V and 4 bases at J; junction bases unmatched: 4. CDR3 length equals 17 residues. Germline CDR1 reads SGHTA; CDR2 reads FQGTGA. The CDR3 spells CASSLMGLAGRYNEQFF. CDR3 DNA sequence: TGTGCCAGCAGCTTAATGGGACTAGCGGGGCGATACAATGAGCAGTTCTTC.

This clone has only a few counts. The J gene is TRBJ1-5, the V gene TRBV18, with 7 nucleotides matching TRBD1. V gave up 3 bases and J gave up 7 bases; unmatched junction bases: 9. The germline gives CDR1 KGHSH, CDR2 LQKENI. This CDR3 is built from 15 residues. CDR3 nucleotides: TGTGCCAGCTCACCGGGACAGCTTGGGGGGCAGCCCCAGCATTTT. The encoded protein is CASSPGQLGGQPQHF.

This clone was detected a few times. The chain combines TRBV27 with TRBJ1-3; maybe TRBD1 (6 bases). Looked up from germline, CDR1 is MNHEY and CDR2 is SMNVEV (reference sequence). The CDR3 runs to 16 residues. The V end was cut by 4 bases, the J end by 0 bases, with 13 bases between. CDR3 loop: CASSSSTGFSGNTIYF. CDR3 coding DNA: TGTGCCAGCAGTTCATCTACAGGGTTCTCTGGAAACACCATATATTTT.